This T cell receptor beta chain stems from a study of OX40 agonist ivuxolimab in advanced cancers. Study as a whole: Patients in dose escalation had liver, melanoma, kidney or head and neck cancers.

The data were produced by immunoSEQ multiplex PCR, yet TCRdb's version contains in-frame clones alone and is incomplete. The profile shows tens of thousands of clones, under 90% of them singletons. The trim removed 0 bases at V and 2 bases at J, leaving 8 bases unmatched. This CDR3 region has 17 residues. CDR1 is SQVTM, CDR2 ANQGSEA, per germline. Turning to this clone: As yet, its antigen is unknown.

General study findings and limits: Specificity for antigen went undetermined in the expanded peripheral T cells. At 0.1 to 3.0 mg/kg and by week 6, clonal expansion occurred in CD4+ and CD8+ blood T cells.

V usage is TRBV29-1 and J usage is TRBJ2-5, with 11 bases lining up with TRBD2. The sequence was collected from an adult with an advanced solid tumor such as melanoma, head and neck, liver or kidney cancer. Source: CD4+ or CD8+ T cells sorted from blood, taken in a trial of the OX40 agonist ivuxolimab. CDR3 residues: CSVEDELAGVGQETQYF. CDR3 DNA: TGCAGCGTTGAAGATGAACTAGCGGGAGTAGGGCAAGAGACCCAGTACTTC.